This T cell receptor (beta chain) was identified in a study of T cell responses to AZD1222 COVID-19 vaccine. The assay was immunoSEQ multiplex PCR, and TCRdb's table has in-frame clones only and misses some. The table records 95,000 to 120,000 clones, roughly 89% of them present only once. Germline CDR1 reads MNHNY; CDR2 reads SVGAGI (reference sequence). The CDR3 covers 15 residues. Trimming at V came to 6 bases and at J to 6 bases, leaving 10 bases not matched to a gene. Overall study findings and caveats: The donors showed a predominance of white British ancestry and of females, with possible underestimation of clonal diversity. With dominance at 160-218 and 743-854, vaccine-associated CD4 TCRs spanned spike. Among AZD1222 vaccinees, only five or six were seropositive at baseline. Reportedly, close to half of spike-specific TCRs are directed against unmutated variant regions.

Concerning this clone: Its antigen is unknown.

The starting material was peripheral blood, obtained on day 0 of MenACWY control vaccination. This clonotype was obtained from an adult in good health. The chain links TRBV6-6 to TRBJ1-5, with TRBD1 matching over 8 bases. CDR3 sequence reads: CASRPGQGKGQPQHF. The DNA for the CDR3 is TGTGCCAGCAGGCCTGGACAGGGAAAGGGTCAGCCCCAGCATTTT.